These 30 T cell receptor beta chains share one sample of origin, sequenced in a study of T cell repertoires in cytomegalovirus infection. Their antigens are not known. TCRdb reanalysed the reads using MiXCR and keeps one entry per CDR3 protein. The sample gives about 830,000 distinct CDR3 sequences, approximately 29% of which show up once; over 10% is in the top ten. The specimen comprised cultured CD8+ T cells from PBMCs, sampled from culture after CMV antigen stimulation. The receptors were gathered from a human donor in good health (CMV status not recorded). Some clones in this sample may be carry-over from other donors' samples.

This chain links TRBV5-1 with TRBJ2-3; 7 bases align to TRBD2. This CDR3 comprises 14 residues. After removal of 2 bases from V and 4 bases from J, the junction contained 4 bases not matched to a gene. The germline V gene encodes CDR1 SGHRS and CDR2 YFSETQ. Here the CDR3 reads CASSFTSAADTQYF. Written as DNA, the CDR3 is TGCGCCAGCAGCTTTACTAGCGCGGCAGATACGCAGTATTTT.

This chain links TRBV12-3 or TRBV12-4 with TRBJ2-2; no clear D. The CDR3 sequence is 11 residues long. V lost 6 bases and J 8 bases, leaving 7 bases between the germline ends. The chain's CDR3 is CASRSRGELFF. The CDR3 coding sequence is TGTGCCAGCAGATCCCGAGGGGAGCTGTTTTTT.

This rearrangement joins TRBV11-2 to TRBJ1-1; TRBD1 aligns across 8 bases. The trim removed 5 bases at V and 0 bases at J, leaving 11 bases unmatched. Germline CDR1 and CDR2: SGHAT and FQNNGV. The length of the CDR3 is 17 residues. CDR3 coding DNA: TGTGCCAGCAGCGCATGGGACAGGCGATACATGAACACTGAAGCTTTCTTT. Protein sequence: CASSAWDRRYMNTEAFF.

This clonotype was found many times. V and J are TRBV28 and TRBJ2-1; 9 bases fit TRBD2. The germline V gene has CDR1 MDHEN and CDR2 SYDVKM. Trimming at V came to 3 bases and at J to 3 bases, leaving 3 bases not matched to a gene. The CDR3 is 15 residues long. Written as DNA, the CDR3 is TGTGCCAGCAGTTTGTTAGCGGGGGTCTACAATGAGCAGTTCTTC. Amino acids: CASSLLAGVYNEQFF.

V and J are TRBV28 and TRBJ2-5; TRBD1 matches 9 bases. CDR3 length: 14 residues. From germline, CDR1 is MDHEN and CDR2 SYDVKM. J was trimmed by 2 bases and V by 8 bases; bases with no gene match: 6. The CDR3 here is CASGLQGAQETQYF. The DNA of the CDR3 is TGTGCCAGCGGATTACAGGGGGCACAAGAGACCCAGTACTTC.

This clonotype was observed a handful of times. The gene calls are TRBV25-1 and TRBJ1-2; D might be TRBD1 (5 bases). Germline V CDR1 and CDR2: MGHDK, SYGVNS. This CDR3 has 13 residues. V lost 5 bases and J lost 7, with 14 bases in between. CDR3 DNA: TGTGCCAGCAGTATAGGGGTGCGGCTTGGCTACACCTTC. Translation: CASSIGVRLGYTF.

The CDR3 sequence is CASSADRRETQYF. Written as DNA, the CDR3 is TGTGCCAGCAGTGCCGACAGGCGGGAGACCCAGTACTTC. This chain joins TRBV25-1 and TRBJ2-5; tentatively, D is TRBD1 (6 bases). This CDR3 spans 13 amino acids. CDR1 and CDR2 from the germline V gene are MGHDK and SYGVNS. Between the trimmed V and J ends, which lost 4 bases and 5 bases, there was a span of 11 bases.

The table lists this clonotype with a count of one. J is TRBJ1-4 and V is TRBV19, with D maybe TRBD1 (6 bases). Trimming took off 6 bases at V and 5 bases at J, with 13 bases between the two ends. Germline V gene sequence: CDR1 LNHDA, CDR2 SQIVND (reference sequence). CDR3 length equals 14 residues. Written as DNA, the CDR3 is TGTGCCAGTAGACTACAGGGATGGAATGAAAAACTGTTTTTT. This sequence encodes CASRLQGWNEKLFF.

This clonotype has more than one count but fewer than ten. The CDR3 here is CASRAGALVTEAFF. The CDR3 region has the DNA TGTGCCAGCCGCGCCGGGGCTTTGGTCACTGAAGCTTTCTTT. V is TRBV27 and J is TRBJ1-1; TRBD1 might be the D (5 bases). The CDR3 has 14 residues. Between the trimmed V and J ends, which lost 8 bases and 4 bases, there was a span of 17 bases. Germline assignment: CDR1 MNHEY and CDR2 SMNVEV (reference sequence).

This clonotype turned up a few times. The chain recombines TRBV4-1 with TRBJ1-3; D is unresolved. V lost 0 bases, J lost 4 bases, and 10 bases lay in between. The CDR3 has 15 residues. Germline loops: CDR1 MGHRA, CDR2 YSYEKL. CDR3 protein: CASSQDNYSGNTIYF. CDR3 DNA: TGCGCCAGCAGCCAAGATAATTACAGCGGAAACACCATATATTTT.

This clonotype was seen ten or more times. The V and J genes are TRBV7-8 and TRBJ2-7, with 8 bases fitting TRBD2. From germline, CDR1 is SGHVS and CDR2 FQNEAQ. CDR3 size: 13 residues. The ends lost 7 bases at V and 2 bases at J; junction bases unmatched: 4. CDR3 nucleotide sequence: TGTGCCAGCAACCGCGGGGGGCCCTACGAGCAGTACTTC. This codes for CASNRGGPYEQYF.

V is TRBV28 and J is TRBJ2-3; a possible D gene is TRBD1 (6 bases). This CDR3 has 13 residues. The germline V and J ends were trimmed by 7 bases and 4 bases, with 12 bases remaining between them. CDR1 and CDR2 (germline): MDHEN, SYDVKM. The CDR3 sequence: CASILGAADTQYF. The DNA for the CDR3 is TGTGCCAGCATCTTGGGGGCGGCAGATACGCAGTATTTT.

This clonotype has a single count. This chain's CDR3 is CASSQGGDSNTGELFF. As DNA, the CDR3 is TGTGCCAGCAGCCAAGGGGGGGACTCCAACACCGGGGAGCTGTTTTTT. This chain joins TRBV3-1 and TRBJ2-2, with a tentative D call TRBD2 (6 bases). In germline, CDR1 is LGHDT, CDR2 YNNKEL (reference sequence). This CDR3 spans 16 amino acids. Deletions cut 1 base from V and 2 bases from J, with 11 bases between.

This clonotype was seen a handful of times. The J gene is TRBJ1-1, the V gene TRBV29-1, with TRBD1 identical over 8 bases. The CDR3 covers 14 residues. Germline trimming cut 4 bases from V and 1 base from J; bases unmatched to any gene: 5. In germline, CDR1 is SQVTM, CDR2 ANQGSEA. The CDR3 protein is CSVGPGQENTEAFF. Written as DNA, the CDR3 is TGCAGCGTTGGGCCGGGACAGGAGAACACTGAAGCTTTCTTT.

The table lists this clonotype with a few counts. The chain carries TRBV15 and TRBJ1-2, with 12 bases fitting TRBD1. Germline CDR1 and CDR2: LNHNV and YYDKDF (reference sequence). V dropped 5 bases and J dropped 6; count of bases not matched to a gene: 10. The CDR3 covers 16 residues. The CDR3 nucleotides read TGTGCCACCAGCTCCCCCGGGACAGGGGGCGCGAATGGCTACACCTTC. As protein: CATSSPGTGGANGYTF.

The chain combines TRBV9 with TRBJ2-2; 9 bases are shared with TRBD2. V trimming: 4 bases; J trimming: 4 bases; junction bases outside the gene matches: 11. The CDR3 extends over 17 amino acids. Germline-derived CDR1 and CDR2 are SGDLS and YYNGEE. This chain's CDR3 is CASSLPAGGPSTGELFF. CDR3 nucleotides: TGTGCCAGCAGCCTCCCAGCGGGGGGACCGAGCACCGGGGAGCTGTTTTTT.

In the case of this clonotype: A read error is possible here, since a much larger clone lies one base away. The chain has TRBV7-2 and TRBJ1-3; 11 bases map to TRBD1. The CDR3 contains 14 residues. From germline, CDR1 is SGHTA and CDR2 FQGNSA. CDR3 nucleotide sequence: TGTGTCAGCAGCTTCGGGACAGGGGGAGACACCATATATTTT. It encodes CVSSFGTGGDTIYF.

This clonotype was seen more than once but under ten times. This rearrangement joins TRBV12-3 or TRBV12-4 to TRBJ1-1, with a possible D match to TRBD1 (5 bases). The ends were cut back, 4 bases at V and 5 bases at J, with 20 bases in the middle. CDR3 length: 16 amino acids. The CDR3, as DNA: TGTGCCAGCAGTTCCCTCATGGGGGACGCTACGACTGAAGCTTTCTTT. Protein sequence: CASSSLMGDATTEAFF.

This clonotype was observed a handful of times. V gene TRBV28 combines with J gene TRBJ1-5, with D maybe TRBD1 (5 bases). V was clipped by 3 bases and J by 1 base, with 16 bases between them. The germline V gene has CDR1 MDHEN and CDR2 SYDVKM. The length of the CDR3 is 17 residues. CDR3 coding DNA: TGTGCCAGCAGTTTTCCCGGGGGACGGCGGAGCAATCAGCCCCAGCATTTT. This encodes CASSFPGGRRSNQPQHF.

The CDR3 here is CSARRAGGGDEQFF. CDR3 nucleotides: TGCAGTGCCCGGCGAGCGGGGGGAGGGGATGAGCAGTTCTTC. The genes are TRBV20-1 and TRBJ2-1; 9 bases align to TRBD2. The CDR3 has 14 residues. The V segment lost 6 bases and the J segment 8 bases; nucleotides outside the gene matches: 11. The germline gives CDR1 DFQATT, CDR2 SNEGSKA (reference sequence).

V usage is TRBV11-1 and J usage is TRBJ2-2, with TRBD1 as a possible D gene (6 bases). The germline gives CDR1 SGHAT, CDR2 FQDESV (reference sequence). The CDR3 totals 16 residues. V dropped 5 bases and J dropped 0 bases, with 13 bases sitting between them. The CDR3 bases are TGTGCCAGCAGCAATAACAGGGCACCGAACACCGGGGAGCTGTTTTTT. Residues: CASSNNRAPNTGELFF.

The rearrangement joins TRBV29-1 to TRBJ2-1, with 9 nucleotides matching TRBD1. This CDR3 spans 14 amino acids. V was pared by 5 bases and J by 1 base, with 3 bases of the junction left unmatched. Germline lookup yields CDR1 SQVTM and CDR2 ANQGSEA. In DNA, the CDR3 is TGCAGCGTTCCGGGGACAGGGTCCTACAATGAGCAGTTCTTC. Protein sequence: CSVPGTGSYNEQFF.

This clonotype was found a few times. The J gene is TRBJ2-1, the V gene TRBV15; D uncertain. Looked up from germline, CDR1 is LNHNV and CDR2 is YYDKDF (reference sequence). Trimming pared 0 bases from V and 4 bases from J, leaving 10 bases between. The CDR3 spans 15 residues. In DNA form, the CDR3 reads TGTGCCACCAGCAGAGATGAAGCTCTTTACAATGAGCAGTTCTTC. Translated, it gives CATSRDEALYNEQFF.

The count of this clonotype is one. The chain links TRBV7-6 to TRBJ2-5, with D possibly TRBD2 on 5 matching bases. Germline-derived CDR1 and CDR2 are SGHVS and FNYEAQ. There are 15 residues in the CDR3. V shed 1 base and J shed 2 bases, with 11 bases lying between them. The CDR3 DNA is TGTGCCAGCAGCTTAGTAAGTCGGGGACAAGAGACCCAGTACTTC. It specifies CASSLVSRGQETQYF.

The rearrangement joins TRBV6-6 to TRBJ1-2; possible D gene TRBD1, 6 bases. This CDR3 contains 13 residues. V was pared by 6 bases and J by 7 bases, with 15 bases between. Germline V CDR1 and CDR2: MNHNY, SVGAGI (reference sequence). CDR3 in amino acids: CASRGTPGLGYTF. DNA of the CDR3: TGTGCCAGCAGAGGGACACCTGGACTTGGCTACACCTTC.

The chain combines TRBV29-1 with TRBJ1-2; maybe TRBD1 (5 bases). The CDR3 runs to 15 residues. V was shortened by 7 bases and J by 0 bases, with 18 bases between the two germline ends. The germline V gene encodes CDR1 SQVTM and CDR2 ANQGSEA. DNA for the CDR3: TGCAGCGCAGAATACCAGGGCACTTCTAACTATGGCTACACCTTC. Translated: CSAEYQGTSNYGYTF.

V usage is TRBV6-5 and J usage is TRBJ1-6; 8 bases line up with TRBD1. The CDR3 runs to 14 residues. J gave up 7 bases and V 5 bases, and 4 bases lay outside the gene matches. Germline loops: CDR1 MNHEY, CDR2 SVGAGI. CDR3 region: CASSQQGVNSPLHF. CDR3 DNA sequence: TGTGCCAGCAGTCAACAGGGGGTCAATTCACCCCTCCACTTT.

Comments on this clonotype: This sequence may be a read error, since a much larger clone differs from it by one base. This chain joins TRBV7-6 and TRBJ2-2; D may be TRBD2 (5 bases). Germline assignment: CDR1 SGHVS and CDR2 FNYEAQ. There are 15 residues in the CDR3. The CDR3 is CANSGERRNTGELFF. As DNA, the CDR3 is TGTGCCAACAGCGGCGAGAGGCGGAACACCGGGGAGCTGTTTTTT.

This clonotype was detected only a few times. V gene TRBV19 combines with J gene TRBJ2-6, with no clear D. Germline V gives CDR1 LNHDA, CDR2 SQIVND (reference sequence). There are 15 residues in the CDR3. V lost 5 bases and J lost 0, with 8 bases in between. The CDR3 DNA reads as TGTGCCAGTAGTGTTCATATCTCTGGGGCCAACGTCCTGACTTTC. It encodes CASSVHISGANVLTF.

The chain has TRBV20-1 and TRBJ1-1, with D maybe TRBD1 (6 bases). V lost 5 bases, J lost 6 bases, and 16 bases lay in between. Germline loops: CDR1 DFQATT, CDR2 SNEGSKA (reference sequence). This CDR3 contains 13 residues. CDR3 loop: CSARPLGAAEAFF. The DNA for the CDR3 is TGCAGTGCTCGCCCTTTGGGGGCAGCTGAAGCTTTCTTT.